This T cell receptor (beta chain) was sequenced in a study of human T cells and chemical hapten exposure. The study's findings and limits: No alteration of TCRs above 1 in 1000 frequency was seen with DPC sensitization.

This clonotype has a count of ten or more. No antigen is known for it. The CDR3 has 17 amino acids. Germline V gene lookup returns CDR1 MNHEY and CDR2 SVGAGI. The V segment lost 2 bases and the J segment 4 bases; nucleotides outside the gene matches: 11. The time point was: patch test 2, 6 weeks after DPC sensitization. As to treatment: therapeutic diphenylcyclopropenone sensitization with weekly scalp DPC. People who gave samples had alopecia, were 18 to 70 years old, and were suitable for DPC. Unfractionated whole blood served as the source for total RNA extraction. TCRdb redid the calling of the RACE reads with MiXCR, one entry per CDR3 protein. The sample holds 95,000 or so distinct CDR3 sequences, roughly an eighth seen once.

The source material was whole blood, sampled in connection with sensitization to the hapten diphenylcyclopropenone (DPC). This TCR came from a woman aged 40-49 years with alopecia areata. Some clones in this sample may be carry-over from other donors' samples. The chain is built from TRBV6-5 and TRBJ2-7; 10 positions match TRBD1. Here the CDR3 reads CASSYDDRGRDGYEQYF. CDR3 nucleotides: TGTGCCAGCAGTTACGATGACAGGGGGCGCGATGGGTACGAGCAGTACTTC.